A single sample gave rise to the 23 T cell receptor beta chains below, sequenced in a study of beta chain features in type 1 diabetes. Expressed TCRB transcripts got sequenced, as all isolated RNA was reverse transcribed. The method was immunoSEQ multiplex PCR; TCRdb's version includes in-frame clones alone and lacks a portion of them. The profile shows around 500,000 clones, more than 9.5% of them singletons. The sequencing input was naive CD4+ T cells from blood. The receptor set was obtained from a young woman in good health.

This clone has only a few counts. J is TRBJ2-1 and V is TRBV5-6; D ambiguous. The CDR3 loop spans 12 amino acids. The V gene's germline CDR1 is SGHDT and CDR2 YYEEEE. The ends were cut back, 3 bases at V and 7 bases at J, with 8 bases in the middle. This CDR3 is CASSWRENEQFF. Here the CDR3 DNA reads TGTGCCAGCAGCTGGAGAGAAAATGAGCAGTTCTTC.

The sample holds a few counts of this clone. The V gene is TRBV14, the J gene TRBJ1-1; D is ambiguous. Germline V CDR1 and CDR2: SGHDN, FVKESK. V was cut by 4 bases and J by 1 base, with 7 bases left in between. The CDR3 has 13 amino acids. The CDR3 loop is CASSRDTNTEAFF. In DNA, the CDR3 is TGTGCCAGCAGCCGTGATACGAACACTGAAGCTTTCTTT.

The chain carries TRBV7-2 and TRBJ2-1; 7 bases are shared with TRBD2. In germline, CDR1 is SGHTA, CDR2 FQGNSA. J gave up 4 bases and V 5 bases, and 8 bases lay outside the gene matches. The CDR3 runs to 15 residues. DNA of the CDR3: TGTGCCAGCAGCCAGACGGGGGGTATATACAATGAGCAGTTCTTC. Translation gives CASSQTGGIYNEQFF.

Worth noting for this clone: This sample also contains other DNA sequences that code for the same CDR3. The gene calls are TRBV5-1 and TRBJ2-2, with D uncertain. V lost 2 bases and J lost 2, with 7 bases in between. CDR3 size: 14 residues. CDR1 and CDR2 (germline): SGHRS, YFSETQ. Here the CDR3 reads CASSLGLNTGELFF. CDR3 nucleotide sequence: TGCGCCAGCAGCTTAGGATTAAACACCGGGGAGCTGTTTTTT.

This sequence joins TRBV30 and TRBJ2-7; 14 bases map to TRBD2. After removal of 5 bases from V and 3 bases from J, the junction contained 3 bases not matched to a gene. CDR3 length equals 14 residues. The germline gives CDR1 GTSNPN, CDR2 SVGIG (reference sequence). The CDR3 region has the DNA TGTGCCTGGCGACTAGCGGGAGGGCGCTACGAGCAGTACTTC. This sequence encodes CAWRLAGGRYEQYF.

This clone was counted a few times. The chain employs TRBV11-2 and TRBJ2-1; 7 positions match TRBD1. Germline V gives CDR1 SGHAT, CDR2 FQNNGV. The CDR3 sequence is 16 residues long. J lost 1 base, V lost 5 bases, and 8 bases had no gene match. The CDR3 sequence is CASSTGQVISYNEQFF. For the CDR3, the DNA is TGTGCCAGCAGCACCGGACAGGTCATATCCTACAATGAGCAGTTCTTC.

The rearrangement uses TRBV2 and TRBJ2-2; D could derive from TRBD1 or TRBD2 (5 bases each). Trimming removed 7 bases at V and 3 bases at J, with 15 bases between. Per the germline V gene, CDR1 is SNHLY and CDR2 is FYNNEI. The CDR3 covers 15 residues. The CDR3 protein is CASKFRDVYTGELFF. The CDR3 region has the DNA TGTGCCAGCAAATTTAGGGACGTTTACACCGGGGAGCTGTTTTTT.

This clone was counted only a few times. Other DNA sequences in this specimen translate into the identical CDR3. This chain uses TRBV7-2 with TRBJ2-1; possible D gene TRBD2, 6 bases. Germline CDR1 is SGHTA and CDR2 is FQGNSA. The V end was cut by 2 bases, the J end by 0 bases, with 8 bases between. The CDR3 is made up of 15 amino acids. The CDR3 DNA sequence: TGTGCCAGCAGCTTAACCGGGAGCTCCTACAATGAGCAGTTCTTC. It encodes CASSLTGSSYNEQFF.

This clone turned up a few times. The chain is built from TRBV18 and TRBJ1-4, with D perhaps matching TRBD1 (6 bases). The germline V and J ends were trimmed by 6 bases and 3 bases, with 11 bases remaining between them. Germline V gives CDR1 KGHSH, CDR2 LQKENI. CDR3 length equals 14 residues. In DNA, the CDR3 is TGTGCCAGCTCTCCAGGGGTCCCTAATGAAAAACTGTTTTTT. As protein: CASSPGVPNEKLFF.

This chain connects TRBV10-3 to TRBJ2-1; 9 nucleotides agree with TRBD2. CDR3 size: 14 residues. The germline gives CDR1 ENHRY, CDR2 SYGVKD. Trimming cost V 7 bases and J 0 bases; bases outside gene matches: 1. CDR3 nucleotides: TGTGCCATCACAGCGGGGGGCTCCTACAATGAGCAGTTCTTC. Protein: CAITAGGSYNEQFF.

The chain recombines TRBV5-1 with TRBJ2-1; 7 bases line up with TRBD2. Per germline, CDR1 SGHRS and CDR2 YFSETQ. The J segment lost 2 bases and the V segment lost 1 base, leaving 3 bases of the junction unmatched. The CDR3 has 15 amino acids. Here the CDR3 DNA reads TGCGCCAGCAGCTTGTCGAGCGGGGCCTACAATGAGCAGTTCTTC. Translated: CASSLSSGAYNEQFF.

The gene calls are TRBV2 and TRBJ1-2; D unclear. This CDR3 has 13 residues. CDR1 is SNHLY and CDR2 is FYNNEI in the germline V gene. The V end lost 3 bases, the J end lost 4 bases, and 9 bases lay between the germline ends. CDR3 coding DNA: TGTGCCAGCAGTGAGATACTGCTCTATGGCTACACCTTC. As protein: CASSEILLYGYTF.

This sequence joins TRBV18 and TRBJ1-2, with a possible D match to TRBD1 (5 bases). The ends were cut back, 2 bases at V and 0 bases at J, with 19 bases in the middle. This CDR3 has 18 amino acids. Germline CDR1 is KGHSH and CDR2 is LQKENI. CDR3 sequence: CASSPVQGTEKSNYGYTF. CDR3 bases: TGTGCCAGCTCACCAGTACAAGGGACGGAGAAGTCTAACTATGGCTACACCTTC.

There are a few counts of this clone. The rearrangement uses TRBV7-2 and TRBJ2-1, with 7 bases matching TRBD2. The CDR3 extends over 15 amino acids. CDR1 and CDR2 (germline): SGHTA, FQGNSA. V was clipped by 2 bases and J by 2 bases; unmatched bases: 3. The CDR3 DNA sequence: TGTGCCAGCAGCTTACGCGGGGGTCCCTACAATGAGCAGTTCTTC. Protein product: CASSLRGGPYNEQFF.

This clone was seen a few times. The missing conserved phenylalanine or tryptophan at the end of this CDR3 makes a read error likely. The limits of the CDR3 on the DNA are not certain, so only TCRdb's listed CDR3 is given. The rearrangement links TRBV5-1 to TRBJ2-7; no check of the table's D call, TRBD1, against the DNA was made. The CDR3 has 8 amino acids, counting both end residues. Per the germline V gene, CDR1 is SGHRS and CDR2 is YFSETQ. The CDR3 loop reads CASSQRQE.

This clone was seen a handful of times. This sequence joins TRBV28 and TRBJ2-5, with D maybe TRBD1 (6 bases). V dropped 5 bases and J dropped 7 bases, with 17 bases sitting between them. This CDR3 comprises 14 residues. The germline V gene has CDR1 MDHEN and CDR2 SYDVKM. The DNA for the CDR3 is TGTGCCAGCAGTACCCGACAGGAACTGGGGACCCAGTACTTC. Residues: CASSTRQELGTQYF.

This clone has only a few counts. The chain links TRBV7-9 to TRBJ1-5; TRBD1 aligns across 7 bases. Losses at the gene ends were 3 bases for V and 1 base for J; bases not matched to a gene: 0. The CDR3 sequence is 14 residues long. From germline, CDR1 is SEHNR and CDR2 FQNEAQ (reference sequence). This CDR3 is CASSLGQSNQPQHF. The CDR3 nucleotides are TGTGCCAGCAGCTTGGGACAGAGCAATCAGCCCCAGCATTTT.

This clone was counted a few times. The V call is TRBV28, the J call TRBJ2-3; D may correspond to TRBD1 or TRBD2 (5 bases each). Per the germline V gene, CDR1 is MDHEN and CDR2 is SYDVKM. Trimming shortened V by 2 bases and J by 2 bases, and 8 bases separated the two germline ends. The CDR3 spans 14 residues. The CDR3 bases are TGTGCCAGCAGTTTAGGGGGAATCACAGATACGCAGTATTTT. Protein: CASSLGGITDTQYF.

The chain couples TRBV27 to TRBJ2-7; tentative D call: TRBD1 (5 bases). Germline V gene lookup returns CDR1 MNHEY and CDR2 SMNVEV (reference sequence). The CDR3 has 14 amino acids. Trimming took 2 bases from V and 3 from J, leaving 11 bases between them. CDR3 region: CASSLELGDYEQYF. In DNA form, the CDR3 reads TGTGCCAGCAGTTTAGAGTTAGGGGACTACGAGCAGTACTTC.

The CDR3 sequence is CASSLAGGGTYEQYV. CDR3 DNA sequence: TGTGCCAGCAGCTTAGCTGGCGGGGGGACATACGAGCAGTACGTC. The V call is TRBV7-2, the J call TRBJ2-7; the match to TRBD2 covers 8 bases. This CDR3 is built from 15 residues. The germline CDR1 and CDR2 sequences are SGHTA and FQGNSA. Losses at the gene ends were 0 bases for V and 4 bases for J; bases not matched to a gene: 5.

This clone was found a few times. The gene calls are TRBV10-3 and TRBJ2-7; D is perhaps TRBD1 (6 bases). The germline CDR1 and CDR2 sequences are ENHRY and SYGVKD. The CDR3 length is 13 residues. The V gene lost 10 bases and the J gene lost 0 bases, with 13 bases spanning the gap. The CDR3 DNA reads as TGTGCCACCGAAACAGGGTACTCCTACGAGCAGTACGTC. Translating gives CATETGYSYEQYV.

A few counts support this clone. This rearrangement joins TRBV6-6 to TRBJ1-1, with TRBD1 identical over 8 bases. Germline V gene sequence: CDR1 MNHNY, CDR2 SVGAGI (reference sequence). After removal of 11 bases from V and 1 base from J, the junction contained 9 bases not matched to a gene. The CDR3 has 14 residues. The CDR3 loop is CAASGGVWNTEAFF. Written as DNA, the CDR3 is TGTGCCGCCTCAGGGGGCGTCTGGAACACTGAAGCTTTCTTT.

The chain links TRBV14 to TRBJ2-3; no clear D. Trimming removed 0 bases from V and 2 bases from J, with 15 bases in between. Looked up from germline, CDR1 is SGHDN and CDR2 is FVKESK. This CDR3 has 17 amino acids. DNA of the CDR3: TGTGCCAGCAGCCAAGACCTCGCTTTGGCCCCCACAGATACGCAGTATTTT. This encodes CASSQDLALAPTDTQYF.